These 27 T cell receptor beta chains came from one sample sequenced in a study of PD-1 blockade in classical Hodgkin lymphoma. Relapse was seen in all patients after autologous stem cell transplantation, and brentuximab vedotin exposure was variable. Sequenced by immunoSEQ multiplex PCR; TCRdb stores in-frame clones only, minus some. The sample records over 15,000 clones, roughly 82% being singletons. This material consisted of peripheral blood mononuclear cells (PBMCs), taken before the second cycle of nivolumab. The receptors here all came from a human donor with classical Hodgkin lymphoma.

The chain couples TRBV11-1 to TRBJ1-1; the D is unclear. The CDR3 runs 14 residues. The germline CDR1 and CDR2 sequences are SGHAT and FQDESV (reference sequence). V shed 3 bases and J shed 3 bases, with 11 bases lying between them. The CDR3 DNA reads TGTGCCAGCAGCTTCGACGAATCGTACACTGAAGCTTTCTTT. Amino acid sequence: CASSFDESYTEAFF.

This chain connects TRBV18 to TRBJ1-1; weak D call: TRBD1 (6 bases). With 8 bases removed from V and 8 bases from J, the gap between germline ends came to 12 bases. The CDR3 extends over 11 amino acids. Germline V lookup: CDR1 KGHSH, CDR2 LQKENI. The CDR3 loop is CASAGGTEAFF. The CDR3 DNA follows: TGTGCCAGCGCAGGCGGGACAGAAGCTTTCTTT.

The chain employs TRBV6-6 and TRBJ1-2; 7 bases match TRBD1. From germline, CDR1 is MNHNY and CDR2 SVGAGI (reference sequence). V shed 5 bases and J 7 bases; nucleotides not matched to a gene: 16. The CDR3 is 16 amino acids. CDR3 loop: CASSPIQTGPSSGYTF. In DNA form, the CDR3 reads TGTGCCAGCAGTCCGATTCAGACAGGGCCGAGCTCTGGCTACACCTTC.

This clone was seen only once. The gene calls are TRBV29-1 and TRBJ2-5; possible D gene TRBD1, 5 bases. V lost 4 bases and J 1 base, leaving 7 bases between the germline ends. The CDR3 loop spans 12 amino acids. Germline V CDR1 and CDR2: SQVTM, ANQGSEA. As DNA, the CDR3 is TGCAGCGTTGCACAGGTCCAAGAGACCCAGTACTTC. Protein: CSVAQVQETQYF.

The genes are TRBV30 and TRBJ2-5, with TRBD1 as a possible D gene (5 bases). The CDR3 contains 18 residues. Germline values: CDR1 GTSNPN, CDR2 SVGIG (reference sequence). V lost 3 bases to trimming and J lost 2 bases, with 25 bases between them. CDR3 protein: CAWRDPFSAGPDQETQYF. CDR3 coding DNA: TGTGCCTGGAGGGATCCCTTTTCCGCAGGGCCTGATCAAGAGACCCAGTACTTC.

This rearrangement joins TRBV5-6 to TRBJ2-5; weak D call: TRBD2 (5 bases). CDR1 is SGHDT and CDR2 is YYEEEE in the germline V gene. Between the trimmed V and J ends, which lost 2 bases and 5 bases, there was a span of 22 bases. The CDR3 loop spans 17 amino acids. This CDR3 reads CASSFGSTPGLAETQYF. The CDR3 nucleotides read TGTGCCAGCAGCTTTGGGTCGACGCCTGGGTTAGCGGAGACCCAGTACTTC.

The chain uses TRBV10-2 and TRBJ2-1; the D gene is possibly TRBD1 (5 bases). Germline values: CDR1 WSHSY, CDR2 SAAADI. The CDR3 length is 14 residues. Trimming stripped 3 bases from V and 3 bases from J, with 9 bases between. The CDR3 DNA reads as TGCGCCAGCAGTGATGGGGCTAGCTACAATGAGCAGTTCTTC. Protein sequence: CASSDGASYNEQFF.

This chain links TRBV10-3 with TRBJ1-6, with TRBD1 matching over 7 bases. There are 14 residues in the CDR3. Germline V gene sequence: CDR1 ENHRY, CDR2 SYGVKD. The V and J ends lost 4 bases and 7 bases, in that order; junction bases with no gene match: 4. CDR3 nucleotides: TGTGCCATCAGTGGCGGGACAGCAAATTCACCCCTCCACTTT. This translates into CAISGGTANSPLHF.

J is TRBJ1-1 and V is TRBV6-1; 7 bases map to TRBD1. This CDR3 comprises 14 residues. The V gene's germline CDR1 is MNHNS and CDR2 SASEGT. J gave up 2 bases and V 7 bases, and 7 bases lay outside the gene matches. The CDR3 protein is CASMQTGKNTEAFF. Written as DNA, the CDR3 is TGTGCCAGCATGCAGACAGGGAAAAACACTGAAGCTTTCTTT.

This sequence joins TRBV7-2 and TRBJ1-2; a weak D match, TRBD1 (6 bases). CDR3 length: 14 amino acids. The germline V gene encodes CDR1 SGHTA and CDR2 FQGNSA. Trimming took 2 bases from V and 1 from J, leaving 8 bases between them. In DNA, the CDR3 is TGTGCCAGCAGCTTATCGGGACATAACTATGGCTACACCTTC. Protein product: CASSLSGHNYGYTF.

The chain carries TRBV29-1 and TRBJ2-2; D gene uncertain. This CDR3 has 13 amino acids. With 5 bases removed from V and 8 bases from J, the gap between germline ends came to 15 bases. CDR1 and CDR2 from the germline V gene are SQVTM and ANQGSEA. The CDR3 reads CSVRLSSTGELFF. DNA of the CDR3: TGCAGCGTTCGACTCTCCAGTACTGGGGAGCTGTTTTTT.

The chain links TRBV2 to TRBJ1-2; 7 bases are a match to TRBD1. Trimming took 5 bases from V and 5 from J; bases not matched to a gene: 5. The CDR3 consists of 13 residues. Per germline, CDR1 SNHLY and CDR2 FYNNEI. The CDR3 nucleotides are TGTGCCAGCAGTCAGGTGGGACAGTATGGCTACACCTTC. Protein product: CASSQVGQYGYTF.

The V and J genes are TRBV19 and TRBJ1-1; D gene ambiguous. V lost 2 bases and J 7 bases, leaving 14 bases between the germline ends. The CDR3 loop spans 14 amino acids. The V gene's germline CDR1 is LNHDA and CDR2 SQIVND (reference sequence). The CDR3 region is CASSIRPIGFEAFF. The CDR3 DNA sequence: TGTGCCAGTAGTATAAGGCCAATCGGGTTTGAAGCTTTCTTT.

The V call is TRBV11-3, the J call TRBJ2-3; 8 bases line up with TRBD2. Trimming took 3 bases from V and 6 from J; bases not matched to a gene: 8. The CDR3 is made up of 15 amino acids. The germline CDR1 and CDR2 sequences are SGHNT and YENEEA. CDR3 residues: CASSFTGGQPDTQYF. The CDR3 DNA sequence: TGTGCCAGCAGCTTCACGGGGGGGCAGCCGGATACGCAGTATTTT.

This chain joins TRBV6-6 and TRBJ2-1; 14 bases match TRBD2. V dropped 5 bases and J dropped 7; count of bases not matched to a gene: 4. The CDR3 contains 15 residues. CDR1 and CDR2 (germline): MNHNY, SVGAGI (reference sequence). The CDR3 bases are TGTGCCAGCAGTAGGACTAGCGGGGGGAATAATGAGCAGTTCTTC. As protein: CASSRTSGGNNEQFF.

This chain uses TRBV5-6 with TRBJ1-1, with D possibly TRBD1 on 6 matching bases. Germline lookup yields CDR1 SGHDT and CDR2 YYEEEE. Trimming took 7 bases from V and 1 from J, leaving 14 bases between them. The CDR3 spans 14 residues. This chain's CDR3 is CASEPGGPNTEAFF. CDR3 DNA sequence: TGTGCCAGCGAACCGGGGGGGCCGAACACTGAAGCTTTCTTT.

The gene calls are TRBV7-9 and TRBJ1-2; tentative D call: TRBD1 (5 bases). The CDR3 runs to 13 residues. The germline V and J ends were trimmed by 3 bases and 4 bases, with 9 bases remaining between them. Germline V gene lookup returns CDR1 SEHNR and CDR2 FQNEAQ (reference sequence). This CDR3 is CASSLAGFYGYTF. CDR3 sequence (DNA): TGTGCCAGCAGCTTGGCAGGGTTCTATGGCTACACCTTC. Drawing the rest from reference TRBV7-9 and TRBJ1-2, the complete variable domain is DTGVSQNPRHKITKRGQNVTFRCDPISEHNRLYWYRQTLGQGPEFLTYFQNEAQLEKSRLLSDRFSAERPKGSFSTLEIQRTEQGDSAMYLCASSLAGFYGYTFGSGTRLTVV.

This chain connects TRBV5-6 to TRBJ2-7; 7 bases line up with TRBD1. CDR3 length: 13 amino acids. Looked up from germline, CDR1 is SGHDT and CDR2 is YYEEEE. The J segment lost 5 bases and the V segment lost 6 bases, leaving 8 bases of the junction unmatched. The CDR3 loop reads CASTRQGYHEQYF. CDR3 DNA sequence: TGTGCCAGCACAAGACAGGGATACCACGAGCAGTACTTC.

The rearrangement uses TRBV4-3 and TRBJ1-2; D is possibly TRBD1 (5 bases). The CDR3 runs to 16 residues. V dropped 4 bases and J dropped 8 bases, with 23 bases sitting between them. Germline V gene sequence: CDR1 LGHNA, CDR2 YSLEER. In DNA, the CDR3 is TGCGCCAGCAGCCTGCTAACCGGGACTAAGGAGTTAGGCTACACCTTC. Protein: CASSLLTGTKELGYTF.

The V call is TRBV10-3, the J call TRBJ1-1; 8 nucleotides agree with TRBD1. The CDR3 is made up of 12 amino acids. Unmatched junction bases numbered 8, after V lost 10 bases and J lost 7 bases. The germline V gene has CDR1 ENHRY and CDR2 SYGVKD. DNA for the CDR3: TGTGCCAGCGGACAGGGATTCCTTGAAGCTTTCTTT. It encodes CASGQGFLEAFF.

V and J are TRBV10-1 and TRBJ1-5; D remains unclear. In germline, CDR1 is WNHNN, CDR2 SYGVQD (reference sequence). V dropped 4 bases and J dropped 2 bases, with 12 bases sitting between them. The CDR3 covers 15 residues. CDR3 DNA sequence: TGCGCCAGCAGTGCCAAACAGAGGGGCAATCAGCCCCAGCATTTT. Translation: CASSAKQRGNQPQHF.

The CDR3 nucleotides are TGTGCCAGCTCACCAGGGACTAGCTACGAGCAGTACTTC. Its translation: CASSPGTSYEQYF. The gene calls are TRBV18 and TRBJ2-7; 8 bases align to TRBD2. The CDR3 has 13 amino acids. Germline CDR1 reads KGHSH; CDR2 reads LQKENI. V lost 2 bases to trimming and J lost 3 bases; unmatched junction nucleotides: 0.

The rearrangement links TRBV19 to TRBJ1-2; D is ambiguous. Germline lookup yields CDR1 LNHDA and CDR2 SQIVND (reference sequence). V was clipped by 6 bases and J by 6 bases, with 20 bases between them. The CDR3 has 15 residues. The CDR3 region is CASSPSDRSLDGYTF. The DNA of the CDR3 is TGTGCCAGTAGCCCCTCAGATCGCTCCCTTGATGGCTACACCTTC. The full variable domain, with the rest looked up from reference TRBV19 and TRBJ1-2, is DGGITQSPKYLFRKEGQNVTLSCEQNLNHDAMYWYRQDPGQGLRLIYYSQIVNDFQKGDIAEGYSVSREKKESFPLTVTSAQKNPTAFYLCASSPSDRSLDGYTFGSGTRLTVV.

V and J are TRBV4-1 and TRBJ1-2; D is ambiguous. The CDR3 consists of 15 residues. Germline-derived CDR1 and CDR2 are MGHRA and YSYEKL. Trimming removed 0 bases from V and 4 bases from J, with 12 bases in between. Here the CDR3 reads CASSQDERKLYGYTF. The DNA of the CDR3 is TGCGCCAGCAGCCAAGATGAGCGGAAACTCTATGGCTACACCTTC.

V is TRBV5-4 and J is TRBJ2-1, with 8 bases aligning to TRBD2. This CDR3 has 17 amino acids. The germline V gene encodes CDR1 SGHNT and CDR2 YYREEE (reference sequence). V shed 4 bases, J shed 3 bases, and the junction held 12 bases outside the gene matches. The CDR3 DNA reads as TGTGCCAGCAGCCCTCCAACTAGCGGCGCTCACTACAATGAGCAGTTCTTC. As protein: CASSPPTSGAHYNEQFF.

J is TRBJ1-5 and V is TRBV13; weak D call: TRBD1 (5 bases). This CDR3 has 15 amino acids. With 6 bases removed from V and 4 bases from J, the gap between germline ends came to 16 bases. Germline CDR1 is PRHDT and CDR2 is FYEKMQ (reference sequence). This CDR3 is CASSSLGGNNQPQHF. The DNA of the CDR3 is TGTGCCAGCAGTTCCCTTGGGGGGAATAATCAGCCCCAGCATTTT.

The chain recombines TRBV5-1 with TRBJ2-5; D is unclear. CDR1 and CDR2 from the germline V gene are SGHRS and YFSETQ. The CDR3 runs to 13 residues. The ends were cut back, 1 base at V and 5 bases at J, with 9 bases in the middle. The DNA of the CDR3 is TGCGCCAGCAGCTTGACGAATGGGGAGACCCAGTACTTC. Translating it yields CASSLTNGETQYF.